Listed below are T cell receptor beta chains from one sample, sequenced in a study of cytomegalovirus exposure and HLA in healthy donors. Sequenced by immunoSEQ multiplex PCR; TCRdb stores in-frame clones only, minus some. This sample lists about 140,000 clones; its ten largest clones have approximately 2.5%. The sequenced material came from PBMCs. These receptors were taken from a man between 40 and 49 years old in good health and CMV-seronegative. CDR3s include the opening cysteine and the closing phenylalanine or tryptophan. A D gene is named only where the DNA matches it firmly. The size entry is marked missing in some rows and otherwise reads once, few, many or a size class.

v_gene	abundance	d_gene	j_gene	CDR3nt	CDR3aa
TRBV11-2	NA	TRBD1	TRBJ2-7	TGTGCCAGCAGCTCGGACAGGGTTCATCCCGAGCAGTACTTC	CASSSDRVHPEQYF
TRBV15	NA	NA	TRBJ2-7	TGTGCCACCAGCGGGGTGACAGGAGACTACGAGCAGTACTTC	CATSGVTGDYEQYF
TRBV5-1	NA	NA	TRBJ1-1	TGCGCCAGCAGCCCGTCGACGGGTCCGGACACTGAAGCTTTCTTT	CASSPSTGPDTEAFF
TRBV29-1	NA	TRBD1	TRBJ1-2	TGCAGCGTTCCTGGACGCCGGGACAGCAACTATGGCTACACCTTC	CSVPGRRDSNYGYTF
TRBV10-3	NA	NA	TRBJ1-2	TGTGCCACCGGGTCTAAGGGCTACACCTTC	CATGSKGYTF
TRBV5-1	medium-sized	TRBD1	TRBJ1-3	TGCGCCAGCAGCTTGGTGATCTCCTCGGGACAGGGAAAGGGAAACACCATATATTTT	CASSLVISSGQGKGNTIYF
TRBV6-5	NA	NA	TRBJ2-7	TGTGCCAGCAGTTATTTCGGTCTGAATACCTACGAGCAGTACTTC	CASSYFGLNTYEQYF
TRBV18	NA	NA	TRBJ2-2	TGTGCCAGCTCACGAGATACCGGGGAGCTGTTTTTT	CASSRDTGELFF
TRBV5-1	NA	NA	TRBJ1-1	TGCGCCAGCAGCCCCAGGGGAGGGACTGAAGCTTTCTTT	CASSPRGGTEAFF
TRBV5-6	NA	TRBD1	TRBJ2-3	TGTGCCAGCAGCCCCGGGACAGCTGAGTATTTT	CASSPGTAEYF
TRBV28	NA	TRBD1	TRBJ1-2	TGTGCCAGCAGCCCGACAGGGTTCTATGGCTACACCTTC	CASSPTGFYGYTF
TRBV7-6	NA	TRBD1	TRBJ1-2	TGTGCCAGCAGCCCGGACAGGGACAGTGGTGGCTACACCTTC	CASSPDRDSGGYTF
TRBV12-2	NA	NA	TRBJ1-2	TGTGCAAGTCGCTTAGCGTTCGTAGGGGACAGGAACTATGGCTACACCTTC	CASRLAFVGDRNYGYTF
TRBV29-1	NA	TRBD1	TRBJ1-6	TGCAGCGTAACTACCGGGACAGCTAATTCACCCCTCCACTTT	CSVTTGTANSPLHF
TRBV5-6	NA	TRBD1	TRBJ1-2	TGTGCCAGCAGCTTGTATCAGGGGGGAGGCTACACCTTC	CASSLYQGGGYTF
TRBV6-4	NA	TRBD2	TRBJ2-3	TGTGCCAGCAGTGGGACTAGAGGGATGACGCAGTATTTT	CASSGTRGMTQYF
TRBV19	NA	NA	TRBJ1-5	TGTGCCAGTAAAAGGGACTTCCTCGTTCAGCCCGAGCATTTT	CASKRDFLVQPEHF
TRBV12-5	NA	NA	TRBJ2-3	TGTGCTAGTGGTTTTTGGGCCGATCCTAGCACAGATACGCAGTATTTT	CASGFWADPSTDTQYF
TRBV7-2	NA	TRBD1	TRBJ2-7	TGTGCCAGCAGCGCGGGACAGGGGGCGAACGAGCAGTACTTC	CASSAGQGANEQYF
TRBV6-1	NA	NA	TRBJ2-4	TGTGCCAGCAGTGAAGGCCCCGGAGCCAAAAACATTCAGTACTTC	CASSEGPGAKNIQYF
TRBV18	NA	NA	TRBJ2-3	TGTGCCAGCTCACCCCCAGGGGAATGGGATACGCAGTATTTT	CASSPPGEWDTQYF
TRBV7-3	NA	NA	TRBJ2-3	TGTGCCAGCAGCTTTATCCTCGATGGGCTAGGGGTAGTAGATACGCAGTATTTT	CASSFILDGLGVVDTQYF
TRBV5-4	NA	TRBD2	TRBJ2-6	TGTGCCAGCAGCCTCGGGGGGGCTGGGGCCAACGTCCTGACTTTC	CASSLGGAGANVLTF